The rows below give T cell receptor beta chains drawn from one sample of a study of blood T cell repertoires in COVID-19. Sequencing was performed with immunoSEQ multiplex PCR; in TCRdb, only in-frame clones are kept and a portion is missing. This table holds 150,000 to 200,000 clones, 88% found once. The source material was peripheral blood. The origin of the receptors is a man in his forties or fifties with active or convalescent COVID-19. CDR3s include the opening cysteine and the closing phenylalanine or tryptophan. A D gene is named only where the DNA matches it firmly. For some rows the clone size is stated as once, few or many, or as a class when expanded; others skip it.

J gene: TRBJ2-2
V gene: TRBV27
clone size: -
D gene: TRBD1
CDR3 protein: CASSLRDRLYTGELFF

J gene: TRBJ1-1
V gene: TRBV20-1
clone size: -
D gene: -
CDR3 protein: CSARGKGEAFF

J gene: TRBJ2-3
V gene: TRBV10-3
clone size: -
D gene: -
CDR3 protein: CAISDPSTDTDTQYF

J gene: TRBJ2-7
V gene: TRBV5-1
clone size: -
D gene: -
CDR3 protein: CASSLGVLGEQYF

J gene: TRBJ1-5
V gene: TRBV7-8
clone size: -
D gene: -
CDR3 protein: CASSPIQGTFNQPQHF

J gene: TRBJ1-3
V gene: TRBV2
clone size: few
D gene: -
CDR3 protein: CASSVGGAGNTIYF

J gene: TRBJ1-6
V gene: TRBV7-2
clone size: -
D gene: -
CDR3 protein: CASSLGSQTGTLHF

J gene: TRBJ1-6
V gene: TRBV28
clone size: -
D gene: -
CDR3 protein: CASSYSRGVGLNSPLHF

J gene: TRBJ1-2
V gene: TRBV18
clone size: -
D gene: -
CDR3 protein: CASSPMKESPTNYGYTF

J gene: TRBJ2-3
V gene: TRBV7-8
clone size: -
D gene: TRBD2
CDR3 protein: CASSHRPSGSADTQYF

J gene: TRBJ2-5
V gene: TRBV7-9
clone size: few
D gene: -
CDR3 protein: CASSYDSSTGRTQYF

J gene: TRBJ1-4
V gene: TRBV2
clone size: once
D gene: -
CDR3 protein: CASSDWGRDEKLFF

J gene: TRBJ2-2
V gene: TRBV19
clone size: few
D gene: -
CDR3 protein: CASSIAGVSTGELFF

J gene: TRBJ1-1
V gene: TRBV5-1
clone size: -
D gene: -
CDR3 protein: CASSPTPNTEAFF

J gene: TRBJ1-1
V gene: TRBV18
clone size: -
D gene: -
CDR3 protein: CASSPPGAQTEAFF

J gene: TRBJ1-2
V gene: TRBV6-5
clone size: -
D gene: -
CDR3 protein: CASGGGSYGYTF

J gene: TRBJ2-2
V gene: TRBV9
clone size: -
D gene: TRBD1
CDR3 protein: CASSVVAGGMAGELFF

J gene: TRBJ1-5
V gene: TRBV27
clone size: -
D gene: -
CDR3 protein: CASNPARGGLSNQPQHF

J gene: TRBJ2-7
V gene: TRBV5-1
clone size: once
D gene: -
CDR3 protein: CASRTGDNLYEQYF

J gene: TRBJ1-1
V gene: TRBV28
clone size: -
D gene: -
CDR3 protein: CASSPAYRDTNTEAFF

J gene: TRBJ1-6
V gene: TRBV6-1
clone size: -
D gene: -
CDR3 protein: CASSEGSAGDLSSPLHF

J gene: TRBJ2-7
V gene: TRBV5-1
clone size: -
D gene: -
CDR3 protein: CASSLSSWAYEQYF

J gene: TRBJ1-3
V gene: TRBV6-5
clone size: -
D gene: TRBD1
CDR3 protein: CASIGQGLSGNTIYF

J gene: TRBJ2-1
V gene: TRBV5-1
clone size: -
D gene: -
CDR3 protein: CASSLDVGEQFF

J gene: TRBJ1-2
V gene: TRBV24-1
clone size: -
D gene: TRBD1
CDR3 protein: CATSDLRTGYGYTF

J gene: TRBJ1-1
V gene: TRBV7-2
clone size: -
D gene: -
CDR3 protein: CASSLVISEAFF

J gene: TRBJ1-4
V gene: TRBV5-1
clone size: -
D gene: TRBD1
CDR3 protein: CASSVRDRNATNEKLFF

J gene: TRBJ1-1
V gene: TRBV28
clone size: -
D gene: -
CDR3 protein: CASSLNQGAKIAFF

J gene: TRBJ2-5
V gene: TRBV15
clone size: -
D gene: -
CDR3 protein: CATSYGGQKETQYF

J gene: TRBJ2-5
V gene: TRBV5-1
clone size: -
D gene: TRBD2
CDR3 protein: CASSERILSSGGETQYF

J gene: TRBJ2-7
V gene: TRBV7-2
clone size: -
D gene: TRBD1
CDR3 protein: CASSAGQGGVEQYF

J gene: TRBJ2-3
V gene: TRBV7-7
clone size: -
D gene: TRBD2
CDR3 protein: CASSLGPGLAGAAQYF

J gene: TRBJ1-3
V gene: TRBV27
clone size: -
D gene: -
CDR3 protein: CASSFLSGNTIYF

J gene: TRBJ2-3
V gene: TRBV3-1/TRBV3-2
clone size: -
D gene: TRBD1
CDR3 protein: CASSQELTGTTDTQYF

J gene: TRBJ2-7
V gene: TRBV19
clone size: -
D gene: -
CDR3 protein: CASSPPLRERWSYEQYF

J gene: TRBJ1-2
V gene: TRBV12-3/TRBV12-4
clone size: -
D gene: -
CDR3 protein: CASSLAGSGGYTF

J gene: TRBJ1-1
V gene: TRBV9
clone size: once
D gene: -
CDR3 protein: CASSPPVFAGARNTEAFF

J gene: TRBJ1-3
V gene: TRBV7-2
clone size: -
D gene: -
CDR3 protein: CASSGGTFSGNTIYF